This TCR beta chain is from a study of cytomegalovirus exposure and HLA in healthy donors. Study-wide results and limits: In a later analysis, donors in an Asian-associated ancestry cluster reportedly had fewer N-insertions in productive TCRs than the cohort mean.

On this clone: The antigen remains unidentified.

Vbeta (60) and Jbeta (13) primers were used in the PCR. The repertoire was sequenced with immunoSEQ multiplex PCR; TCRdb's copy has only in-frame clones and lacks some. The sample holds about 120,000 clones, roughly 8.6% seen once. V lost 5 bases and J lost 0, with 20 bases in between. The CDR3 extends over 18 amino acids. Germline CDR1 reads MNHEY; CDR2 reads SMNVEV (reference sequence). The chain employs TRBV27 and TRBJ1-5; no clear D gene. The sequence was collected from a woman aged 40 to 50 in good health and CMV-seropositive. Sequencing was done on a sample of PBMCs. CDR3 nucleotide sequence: TGTGCCAGCAGTCCGCGGGATTTCGGCCTATATAGCAATCAGCCCCAGCATTTT. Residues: CASSPRDFGLYSNQPQHF.